This T cell receptor beta chain appears in the sequencing data of a study of identical twins. Whole-study findings and limits: While abundant cord blood beta clonotypes carried fewer insertions, memory repertoires showed no such pattern. Out-of-frame alpha sequences common to twins were enriched for low generation probability.

J was trimmed by 4 bases and V by 0 bases; bases with no gene match: 15. The germline gives CDR1 SGHAT, CDR2 FQNNGV. The CDR3 runs to 19 residues. The sample holds many counts of this clonotype. Its specificity is unknown. One entry per CDR3 protein results from TCRdb running MiXCR on the 5' RACE reads. The sample lists around 1.7 million distinct CDR3 sequences, about 30% seen once, with about 0.27% in the top ten. This chain joins TRBV11-2 and TRBJ2-3; 8 bases align to TRBD2. This TCR came from a newborn girl in good health. The material sequenced was cord blood. The CDR3 is CASSLDLGSGSGTPDTQYF. The CDR3 DNA follows: TGTGCCAGCAGCTTAGATCTGGGGTCTGGTAGCGGGACCCCAGATACGCAGTATTTT.